Included here is one TCR beta chain sequence, with context. Its antigen is unidentified. Produced via immunoSEQ multiplex PCR; TCRdb's table is partial and in-frame only. The repertoire holds 330,000 or so clones, with around 67% as singletons. Subsets obtained from CD4+ cells comprised CD45RA+ naive and CD45RA-negative memory cells. This sample is part of a study of shared clonotypes between healthy human individuals. Study-level findings and limits: A handful of donors had about 5.1% of their naive CD4 clonotypes in common.

Sequenced material: memory CD4+ T cells sorted from blood. Subset indicated: CD45RA-negative fraction. This sequence was found in a man younger than 40 in good health.

The chain's CDR3 is CASRVRWGQETQYF. CDR3 nucleotides: TGCGCCAGCAGGGTGAGGTGGGGCCAAGAGACCCAGTACTTC. This chain connects TRBV5-1 to TRBJ2-5; no reliable D call. V lost 5 bases and J 1 base, leaving 12 bases between the germline ends. Germline assignment: CDR1 SGHRS and CDR2 YFSETQ. The CDR3 covers 14 residues.